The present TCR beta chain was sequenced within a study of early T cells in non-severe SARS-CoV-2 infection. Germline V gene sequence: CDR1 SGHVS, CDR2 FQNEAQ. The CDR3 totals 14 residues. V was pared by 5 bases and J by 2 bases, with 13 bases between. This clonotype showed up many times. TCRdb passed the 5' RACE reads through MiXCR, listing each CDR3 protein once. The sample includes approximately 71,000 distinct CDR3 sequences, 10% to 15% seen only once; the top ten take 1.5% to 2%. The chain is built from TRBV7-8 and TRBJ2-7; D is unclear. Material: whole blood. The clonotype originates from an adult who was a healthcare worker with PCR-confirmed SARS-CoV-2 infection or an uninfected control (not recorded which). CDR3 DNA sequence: TGTGCCAGCAGCACCCGGACGGCCACCTACGAGCAGTACTTC. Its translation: CASSTRTATYEQYF.